The clone carrying this T cell receptor beta chain was recorded a few times. The antigen is unknown. CDR1 is SEHNR and CDR2 is FQNEAQ in the germline V gene (reference sequence). The CDR3 consists of 16 residues. The J segment lost 3 bases and the V segment lost 6 bases, leaving 14 bases of the junction unmatched. Notes on the study in general: Tumor Tregs overlapped most with tumor, then blood, naive CD4+ cells. Tumor memory CD4+ T cell TCR gene usage was found to cluster with blood and lymph node memory CD4+ cells and with lymph node naive CD4+ cells.

The memory fraction was CD4+CD45RO+CD25- cells. Full-length variable regions came from constant-region reverse primers plus semi-nested Nested Universal Primer A PCR. TCRdb re-analysed the 5' RACE reads in MiXCR, keeping a single row per CDR3 protein. The sample lists some 64,000 distinct CDR3 sequences; 20% to 25% were seen once. The chain recombines TRBV7-9 with TRBJ2-7; 7 bases match TRBD1. Sequenced input: memory CD4+ T cells sorted from a lymph node. Regarding subset: memory CD4+ T cells, CD4+CD45RO+CD25-. The sequence came from a female donor with breast cancer. The chain's CDR3 is CASRPNFRDRDYEQYF. The CDR3 DNA sequence: TGTGCCAGCAGACCCAATTTCCGGGACAGAGACTACGAGCAGTACTTC.